This T cell receptor beta chain was identified in a study of cytomegalovirus exposure and HLA in healthy donors. Broader study findings: CMV serostatus stood as the only immune exposure information on hand. In a later analysis, DRB1 alleles had the most associated TCRs; HLA-C alleles the fewest. One cluster of highly shared sequence variants probably arose as a sequencing artifact.

Vbeta (60) and Jbeta (13) primers were used in the PCR. The protocol was immunoSEQ multiplex PCR, while the TCRdb copy is restricted to in-frame clones and leaves out a portion. The sample lists 210,000 or so clones, around 83% occurring once. As for this clone: The antigen is undetermined.

V lost 0 bases and J lost 0, with 12 bases in between. This CDR3 is 16 amino acids long. Germline V CDR1 and CDR2: SGDLS, YYNGEE. Healthy bone marrow donors made up the cohort. Sequencing input: PBMCs. The clonotype was recovered from a girl aged 5 to 17 in good health and CMV-seronegative. The chain has TRBV9 and TRBJ1-1; D possibly corresponds to TRBD1 (5 bases). CDR3 coding DNA: TGTGCCAGCAGCGTAGTTATAGGGGAGGTGAACACTGAAGCTTTCTTT. Protein product: CASSVVIGEVNTEAFF.